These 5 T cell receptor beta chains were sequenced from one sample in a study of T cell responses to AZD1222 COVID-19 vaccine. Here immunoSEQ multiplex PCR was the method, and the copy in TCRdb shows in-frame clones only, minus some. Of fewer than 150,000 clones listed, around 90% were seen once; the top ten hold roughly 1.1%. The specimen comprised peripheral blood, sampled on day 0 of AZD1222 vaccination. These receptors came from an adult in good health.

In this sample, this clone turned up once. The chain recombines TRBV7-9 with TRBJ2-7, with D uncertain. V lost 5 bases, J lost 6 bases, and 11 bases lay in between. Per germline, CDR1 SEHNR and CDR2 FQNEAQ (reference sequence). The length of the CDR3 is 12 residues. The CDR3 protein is CASSDRTLEQYF. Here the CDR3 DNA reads TGTGCCAGCAGCGACCGGACGCTCGAGCAGTACTTC. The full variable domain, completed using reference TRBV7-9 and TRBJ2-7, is DTGVSQNPRHKITKRGQNVTFRCDPISEHNRLYWYRQTLGQGPEFLTYFQNEAQLEKSRLLSDRFSAERPKGSFSTLEIQRTEQGDSAMYLCASSDRTLEQYFGPGTRLTVT.

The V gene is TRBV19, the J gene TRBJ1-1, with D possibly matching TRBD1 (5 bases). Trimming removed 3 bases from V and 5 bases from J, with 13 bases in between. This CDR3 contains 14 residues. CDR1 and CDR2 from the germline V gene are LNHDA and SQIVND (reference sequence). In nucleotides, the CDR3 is TGTGCCAGTAGTATCTCCAGGGATGATACTGAAGCTTTCTTT. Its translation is CASSISRDDTEAFF.

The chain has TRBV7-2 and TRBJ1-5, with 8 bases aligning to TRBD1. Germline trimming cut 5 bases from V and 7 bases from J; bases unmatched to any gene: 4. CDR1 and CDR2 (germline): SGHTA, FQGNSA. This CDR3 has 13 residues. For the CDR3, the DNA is TGTGCCAGCAGCCTAACAGGGGGACAGCCCCAGCATTTT. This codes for CASSLTGGQPQHF.

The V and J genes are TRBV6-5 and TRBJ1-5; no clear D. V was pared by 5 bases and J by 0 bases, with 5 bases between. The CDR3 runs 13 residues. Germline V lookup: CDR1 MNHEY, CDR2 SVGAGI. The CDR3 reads CASSRDSNQPQHF. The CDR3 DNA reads TGTGCCAGCAGTCGGGATAGCAATCAGCCCCAGCATTTT.

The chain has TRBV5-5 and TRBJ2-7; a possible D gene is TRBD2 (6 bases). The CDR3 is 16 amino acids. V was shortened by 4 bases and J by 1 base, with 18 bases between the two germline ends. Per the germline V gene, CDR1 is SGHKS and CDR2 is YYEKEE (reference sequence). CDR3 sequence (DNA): TGTGCCAGCAGCAGATCCCCCGGGACTTTATCCTACGAGCAGTACTTC. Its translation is CASSRSPGTLSYEQYF.